These 26 T cell receptor beta chains came from one sample sequenced in a study of technical replicates of blood from several donors. Sequenced by immunoSEQ multiplex PCR; TCRdb stores in-frame clones only, minus some. Of 75,000 to 95,000 clones in the sample, 70% to 90% were seen once. Sequencing was carried out using T cells isolated from PBMCs. The receptors here all came from a human donor in good health.

V usage is TRBV20-1 and J usage is TRBJ2-7; D remains ambiguous. Trimming left V 6 bases short and J 7 bases short, with 13 bases between. The CDR3 contains 11 residues. Germline V lookup: CDR1 DFQATT, CDR2 SNEGSKA (reference sequence). Here the CDR3 DNA reads TGCAGTGCCAGTACGTCGAAGGAGCAGTACTTC. Encoded protein: CSASTSKEQYF.

The gene calls are TRBV4-3 and TRBJ2-1; no firm D call. The CDR3 runs 16 residues. Germline CDR1 reads LGHNA; CDR2 reads YSLEER. The V gene lost 1 base and the J gene lost 4 bases, with 14 bases spanning the gap. The CDR3 sequence: CASSQGRLLRYNEQFF. The CDR3 DNA is TGCGCCAGCAGCCAAGGGCGGTTACTAAGATACAATGAGCAGTTCTTC.

The V gene is TRBV5-4, the J gene TRBJ2-7; 14 nucleotides align to TRBD2. The CDR3 runs 17 residues. V gave up 4 bases and J gave up 7 bases; unmatched junction bases: 13. From germline, CDR1 is SGHNT and CDR2 YYREEE (reference sequence). CDR3 nucleotides: TGTGCCAGCAGCCTCGGGACTAGCGGGAGTTACCCAGGGGAGCAGTACTTC. It specifies CASSLGTSGSYPGEQYF.

The gene calls are TRBV7-8 and TRBJ1-1; TRBD1 matches 7 bases. Germline V gene sequence: CDR1 SGHVS, CDR2 FQNEAQ. This CDR3 is built from 14 residues. J was trimmed by 2 bases and V by 3 bases; bases with no gene match: 3. The CDR3 protein is CASSLGQSNTEAFF. CDR3 coding DNA: TGTGCCAGCAGCTTGGGACAGAGTAACACTGAAGCTTTCTTT.

The genes are TRBV5-4 and TRBJ2-7, with 9 bases identical to TRBD1. V shed 0 bases, J shed 7 bases, and the junction held 8 bases outside the gene matches. In germline, CDR1 is SGHNT, CDR2 YYREEE (reference sequence). The CDR3 consists of 15 residues. CDR3 DNA sequence: TGTGCCAGCAGCTTGGATTGGGACAGGGTGGGGGAGCAGTACTTC. Amino acid sequence: CASSLDWDRVGEQYF.

This clone has a handful of counts. The rearrangement links TRBV12-5 to TRBJ1-5; no firm D call. Trimming cost V 3 bases and J 6 bases, with 9 bases left between them. Germline-derived CDR1 and CDR2 are LGHNT and FRNRAP. The CDR3 spans 13 residues. The CDR3 DNA is TGTGCTAGTGGTTTAATAGAGGCTCAGCCCCAGCATTTT. As protein: CASGLIEAQPQHF.

This chain links TRBV28 with TRBJ1-4, with 8 bases fitting TRBD1. This CDR3 spans 15 amino acids. Germline values: CDR1 MDHEN, CDR2 SYDVKM. V was pared by 4 bases and J by 7 bases, with 8 bases of the junction left unmatched. The CDR3 here is CASSSTGGKAEKLFF. CDR3 DNA: TGTGCCAGCAGTTCTACAGGGGGGAAGGCTGAAAAACTGTTTTTT.

This chain connects TRBV18 to TRBJ1-2; D is uncertain. Germline V gene data show CDR1 as KGHSH and CDR2 as LQKENI. Between the trimmed V and J ends, which lost 4 bases and 2 bases, there was a span of 11 bases. The CDR3 loop spans 14 amino acids. The CDR3 protein is CASSLNRENYGYTF. Written as DNA, the CDR3 is TGTGCCAGCTCACTCAATAGGGAGAACTATGGCTACACCTTC.

This clone turned up a few times. The gene calls are TRBV4-2 and TRBJ1-1; maybe TRBD1 (6 bases). The CDR3 has 12 amino acids. Germline CDR1 is LGHNA and CDR2 is YNFKEQ. Trimming pared 3 bases from V and 5 bases from J, leaving 7 bases between. For the CDR3, the DNA is TGTGCCAGCAGCCACACAGGGACTGAAGCTTTCTTT. Translated, it gives CASSHTGTEAFF.

The rearrangement joins TRBV5-4 to TRBJ2-2; 9 bases fit TRBD1. Germline values: CDR1 SGHNT, CDR2 YYREEE (reference sequence). The CDR3 sequence is 14 residues long. The junction had 2 bases not matched to a gene; V was cut back by 4 bases and J by 4 bases. The CDR3 bases are TGTGCCAGCAGCATGGGACAGGGCACCGGGGAGCTGTTTTTT. It is translated as CASSMGQGTGELFF.

The chain is built from TRBV30 and TRBJ1-4; D is perhaps TRBD1 (5 bases). V was trimmed by 4 bases and J by 4 bases, leaving 16 bases between them. In germline, CDR1 is GTSNPN, CDR2 SVGIG (reference sequence). This CDR3 is 15 amino acids long. CDR3: CAWTPGDYLNEKLFF. The CDR3 DNA reads TGTGCCTGGACCCCGGGGGACTACCTTAATGAAAAACTGTTTTTT.

The chain has TRBV11-2 and TRBJ2-7; a possible D gene is TRBD1 (6 bases). CDR3 size: 13 residues. Germline V gene sequence: CDR1 SGHAT, CDR2 FQNNGV. V was clipped by 5 bases and J by 4 bases, with 12 bases between them. The DNA for the CDR3 is TGTGCCAGCAGCCAGGGGCCCATTTACGAGCAGTACTTC. This gives the protein CASSQGPIYEQYF.

The chain recombines TRBV5-4 with TRBJ1-1; D may be TRBD1 (5 bases). Trimming took off 2 bases at V and 6 bases at J, with 11 bases between the two ends. The germline CDR1 and CDR2 sequences are SGHNT and YYREEE (reference sequence). This CDR3 region has 13 residues. The CDR3 spells CASSFSGLAEAFF. CDR3 DNA sequence: TGTGCCAGCAGCTTTTCAGGGTTGGCTGAAGCTTTCTTT.

This clone appeared a single time. The V gene is TRBV25-1, the J gene TRBJ2-5; the D gene is possibly TRBD2 (5 bases). Germline loops: CDR1 MGHDK, CDR2 SYGVNS. V lost 6 bases, J lost 7 bases, and 9 bases lay in between. This CDR3 has 11 residues. CDR3 bases: TGTGCCAGCAGATTAGGAGGGACCCAGTACTTC. It specifies CASRLGGTQYF.

The chain has TRBV5-1 and TRBJ2-5; 8 nucleotides align to TRBD1. Losses at the gene ends were 3 bases for V and 4 bases for J; bases not matched to a gene: 11. The CDR3 has 16 residues. Germline V gene sequence: CDR1 SGHRS, CDR2 YFSETQ. The CDR3 DNA sequence: TGCGCCAGCAGCTCCGGACAGGGAATTGAAGGAGAGACCCAGTACTTC. This encodes CASSSGQGIEGETQYF.

The genes are TRBV4-1 and TRBJ2-7; TRBD2 is a possible D gene (5 bases). CDR1 is MGHRA and CDR2 is YSYEKL in the germline V gene. This CDR3 spans 16 amino acids. Trimming shortened V by 4 bases and J by 3 bases, and 19 bases separated the two germline ends. CDR3 residues: CASSPSPAETNYEQYF. In nucleotides, the CDR3 is TGCGCCAGCAGCCCTAGCCCTGCGGAAACTAACTACGAGCAGTACTTC.

This chain connects TRBV21-1 to TRBJ2-3; the DNA was not compared with TRBD2, the D call given in the table. TRBV21-1 is annotated as a pseudogene. This CDR3 region has 14 residues. As DNA, the CDR3 is TGTGCCAGCAGCACAAGGACTAGCACAGATACGCAGTATTTT. This gives the protein CASSTRTSTDTQYF.

The chain employs TRBV28 and TRBJ2-7, with 9 bases aligning to TRBD2. This CDR3 has 14 residues. CDR1 is MDHEN, CDR2 SYDVKM, per germline. With 5 bases clipped from V and 5 bases from J, the junction kept 7 bases outside the gene matches. CDR3 region: CASSQAGGNDEQYF. The DNA for the CDR3 is TGTGCCAGCAGTCAAGCGGGAGGTAATGACGAGCAGTACTTC.

The J gene is TRBJ1-5, the V gene TRBV5-5; 7 bases match TRBD1. Looked up from germline, CDR1 is SGHKS and CDR2 is YYEKEE (reference sequence). The CDR3 length is 15 residues. After removal of 0 bases from V and 3 bases from J, the junction contained 3 bases not matched to a gene. As DNA, the CDR3 is TGTGCCAGCAGCTTGGACAGGGGAATCAATCAGCCCCAGCATTTT. Protein product: CASSLDRGINQPQHF. The full variable domain, its missing parts supplied by reference TRBV5-5 and TRBJ1-5, is DAGVTQSPTHLIKTRGQQVTLRCSPISGHKSVSWYQQVLGQGPQFIFQYYEKEERGRGNFPDRFSARQFPNYSSELNVNALLLGDSALYLCASSLDRGINQPQHFGDGTRLSIL.

The V and J genes are TRBV5-4 and TRBJ2-3, with TRBD2 matching 7 bases. V lost 0 bases to trimming and J lost 6 bases; unmatched junction nucleotides: 7. The CDR3 runs 15 residues. Germline V CDR1 and CDR2: SGHNT, YYREEE (reference sequence). The CDR3 DNA reads as TGTGCCAGCAGCTTGGTAGGGCGGGAGCTGGATACGCAGTATTTT. Its translation is CASSLVGRELDTQYF.

V and J are TRBV11-3 and TRBJ2-5; 7 bases are shared with TRBD2. In germline, CDR1 is SGHNT, CDR2 YENEEA. CDR3 size: 13 residues. V trimming: 0 bases; J trimming: 11 bases; junction bases outside the gene matches: 6. The CDR3 is CASSLDAGGGQYF. CDR3 coding DNA: TGTGCCAGCAGCTTAGATGCTGGGGGGGGACAGTACTTC.

This clone was picked up one time. This chain uses TRBV7-6 with TRBJ2-7; 8 positions match TRBD1. This CDR3 has 15 amino acids. The germline gives CDR1 SGHVS, CDR2 FNYEAQ. The trim removed 4 bases at V and 0 bases at J, leaving 5 bases unmatched. CDR3 in amino acids: CASSSGQGNSYEQYF. The CDR3 region has the DNA TGTGCCAGCAGCTCTGGACAGGGTAACTCCTACGAGCAGTACTTC.

The J gene is TRBJ1-2, the V gene TRBV7-3; D ambiguous. The CDR3 loop spans 16 amino acids. Germline assignment: CDR1 SGHTA and CDR2 FQGTGA. V gave up 5 bases and J gave up 3 bases, with 19 bases separating them. CDR3 bases: TGTGCCAGCAGCCCGAGGCCGAGGGCAGAATACTATGGCTACACCTTC. Translation: CASSPRPRAEYYGYTF.

This rearrangement joins TRBV6-1 to TRBJ1-2; D possibly corresponds to TRBD1 (6 bases). Germline V lookup: CDR1 MNHNS, CDR2 SASEGT. Trimming stripped 5 bases from V and 7 bases from J, with 17 bases between. There are 14 residues in the CDR3. The CDR3 here is CASSSVGGGGGYTF. For the CDR3, the DNA is TGTGCCAGCAGTTCGGTAGGGGGAGGGGGTGGCTACACCTTC.

This clone was detected once. The chain employs TRBV4-3 and TRBJ2-7; D unresolved. Trimming pared 0 bases from V and 4 bases from J, leaving 10 bases between. There are 14 residues in the CDR3. Germline CDR1 and CDR2: LGHNA and YSLEER. For the CDR3, the DNA is TGCGCCAGCAGCCAAGATTCACGGTATTACGAGCAGTACTTC. Protein product: CASSQDSRYYEQYF.

The CDR3 DNA reads TGTGCCAGCAGCCTGGGACAGGCCCGATCCTACGAGCAGTACTTC. Translation gives CASSLGQARSYEQYF. This rearrangement joins TRBV9 to TRBJ2-7; 8 bases are shared with TRBD1. Germline loops: CDR1 SGDLS, CDR2 YYNGEE. CDR3 size: 15 residues. The J segment lost 1 base and the V segment lost 4 bases, leaving 7 bases of the junction unmatched.